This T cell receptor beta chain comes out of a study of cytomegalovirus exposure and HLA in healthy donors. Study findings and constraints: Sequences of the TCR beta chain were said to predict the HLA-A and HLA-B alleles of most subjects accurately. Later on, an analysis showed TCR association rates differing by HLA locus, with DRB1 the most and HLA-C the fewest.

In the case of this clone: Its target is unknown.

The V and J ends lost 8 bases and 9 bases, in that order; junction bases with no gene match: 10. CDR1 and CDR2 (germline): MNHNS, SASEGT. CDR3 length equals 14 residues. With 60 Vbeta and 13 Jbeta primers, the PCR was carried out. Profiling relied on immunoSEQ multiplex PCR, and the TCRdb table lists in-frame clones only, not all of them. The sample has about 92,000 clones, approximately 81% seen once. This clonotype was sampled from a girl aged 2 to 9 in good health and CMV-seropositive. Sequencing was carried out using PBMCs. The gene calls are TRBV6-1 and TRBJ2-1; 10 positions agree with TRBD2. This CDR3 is CASRLAGLILEQFF. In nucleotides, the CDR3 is TGTGCCAGCCGACTAGCGGGTCTTATCCTTGAGCAGTTCTTC.